The rows below give T cell receptor beta chains drawn from one sample of a study of OX40 agonist ivuxolimab in advanced cancers. Generated by immunoSEQ multiplex PCR, the TCRdb table keeps only in-frame clones and is missing some. The top ten hold 1% to 1.2% of the sample, which has 60,000 to 75,000 clones, 91% seen once. Sample: CD4+ or CD8+ T cells sorted from blood, taken in a trial of the OX40 agonist ivuxolimab. These receptors came from an adult with an advanced solid tumor such as melanoma, head and neck, liver or kidney cancer. CDR3s include the opening cysteine and the closing phenylalanine or tryptophan. D genes are given only for firm matches. Some rows mark clone size as missing; the rest say once, few, many or name a class of expanded clone.

>TRBJ2-7|TRBD2|TRBV5-1|NA
CASSSGGADSEQYF
TGCGCCAGCAGCTCCGGGGGGGCGGATTCCGAGCAGTACTTC
>TRBJ1-1|NA|TRBV5-1|NA
CASRMAGNTEAFF
TGCGCCAGCAGAATGGCAGGGAACACTGAAGCTTTCTTT
>TRBJ2-2|TRBD2|TRBV5-5|NA
CASSLALSGGTGELFF
TGTGCCAGCAGCTTGGCGCTAAGCGGGGGGACCGGGGAGCTGTTTTTT
>TRBJ2-7|NA|TRBV5-5|NA
CASSLAIQGTYEQYF
TGTGCCAGCAGCTTGGCGATACAGGGAACCTACGAGCAGTACTTC
>TRBJ2-3|TRBD2|TRBV7-3|once
CASSLYPWTSGGADTQYF
TGTGCCAGCAGTCTCTACCCTTGGACTAGCGGGGGGGCAGATACGCAGTATTTT
>TRBJ1-1|TRBD1|TRBV2|few
CASRGQLDTEAFF
TGTGCCAGCAGGGGACAGTTGGACACTGAAGCTTTCTTT
>TRBJ1-6|NA|TRBV25-1|NA
CATSSTGRDNSPLHF
TGTGCCACCTCCTCTACGGGGCGGGACAATTCACCCCTCCACTTT
>TRBJ2-1|TRBD1|TRBV30|NA
CAWATGGYNEQFF
TGTGCCTGGGCGACAGGGGGTTACAATGAGCAGTTCTTC
>TRBJ2-3|TRBD1|TRBV9|NA
CASSVGQGVSDTQYF
TGTGCCAGCAGCGTCGGGCAGGGGGTGTCGGATACGCAGTATTTT
>TRBJ2-7|NA|TRBV5-4|NA
CASSRPDRSEQYF
TGTGCCAGCAGCCGCCCGGACAGATCCGAGCAGTACTTC
>TRBJ2-1|NA|TRBV5-6|NA
CASSRSEEQFF
TGTGCCAGCAGCCGGTCCGAGGAGCAGTTCTTC
>TRBJ2-7|TRBD2|TRBV23-1|NA
CASRGLGTYEQYF
TGCGCCAGCAGGGGACTAGGAACCTACGAGCAGTACTTC
>TRBJ2-5|NA|TRBV11-2|NA
CASSRGGQTQYF
TGTGCCAGCAGCCGAGGGGGTCAGACCCAGTACTTC
>TRBJ1-5|NA|TRBV5-1|NA
CASSRSGGQPQHF
TGCGCCAGCAGCCGCTCCGGGGGTCAGCCCCAGCATTTT
>TRBJ2-3|NA|TRBV10-3|NA
CAIKGHILTDTQYF
TGTGCCATCAAAGGGCACATCCTCACAGATACGCAGTATTTT
>TRBJ1-4|NA|TRBV19|NA
CASSSGEPHEKLFF
TGTGCCAGTAGCTCTGGGGAGCCCCATGAAAAACTGTTTTTT
>TRBJ2-1|NA|TRBV7-9|NA
CASSPVDEQFF
TGTGCCAGCAGCCCGGTGGATGAGCAGTTCTTC
>TRBJ1-4|NA|TRBV11-2|NA
CASSLGRDGFNEKLFF
TGTGCCAGCAGCTTAGGCCGGGACGGATTTAATGAAAAACTGTTTTTT
>TRBJ1-1|NA|TRBV6-5|NA
CASSTPLRAHTEAFF
TGTGCCAGCAGCACCCCTTTAAGGGCACACACTGAAGCTTTCTTT
>TRBJ2-1|TRBD2|TRBV7-8|NA
CASSRGASGMNEQFF
TGTGCCAGCAGTCGCGGCGCTAGCGGGATGAATGAGCAGTTCTTC
>TRBJ2-2|TRBD1|TRBV6-1|NA
CASNLDRESGELFF
TGTGCCAGCAACCTTGACAGGGAGTCCGGGGAGCTGTTTTTT
>TRBJ2-1|TRBD2|TRBV5-1|NA
CASSQGLAGGYNEQFF
TGCGCCAGCAGCCAGGGACTAGCGGGTGGCTACAATGAGCAGTTCTTC
>TRBJ2-3|TRBD1|TRBV5-4|few
CASSPDRGRTDTQYF
TGTGCCAGCAGCCCGGACAGGGGGCGAACAGATACGCAGTATTTT
>TRBJ1-5|NA|TRBV2|NA
CASSDSNQPQHF
TGTGCCAGCAGTGACAGTAATCAGCCCCAGCATTTT
>TRBJ2-5|NA|TRBV4-1|NA
CASSDMEKAHQETQYF
TGCGCCAGCAGTGATATGGAGAAAGCACACCAAGAGACCCAGTACTTC
>TRBJ2-2|TRBD1|TRBV19|NA
CASRSGTGGAGGELFF
TGTGCCAGTAGATCCGGGACAGGGGGCGCAGGCGGGGAGCTGTTTTTT
>TRBJ1-3|TRBD1|TRBV10-3|once
CAIKPGTGGASPSSGNTIYF
TGTGCCATCAAACCAGGGACAGGGGGCGCATCCCCAAGCTCTGGAAACACCATATATTTT
>TRBJ1-5|NA|TRBV7-9|few
CASSTDSSNQPQHF
TGTGCCAGCAGCACAGACAGCAGCAATCAGCCCCAGCATTTT
>TRBJ2-1|NA|TRBV6-1|NA
CASSQIGLLNEQFF
TGTGCCAGCAGCCAAATCGGGCTTCTGAATGAGCAGTTCTTC
>TRBJ2-7|NA|TRBV11-1|NA
CASSLTYEQYF
TGTGCCAGCAGCTTAACCTACGAGCAGTACTTC
>TRBJ2-7|NA|TRBV7-9|NA
CASSFAGGAYEQYF
TGTGCCAGCAGCTTCGCTGGGGGCGCCTACGAGCAGTACTTC
>TRBJ2-1|NA|TRBV5-1|NA
CASSLLANEQFF
TGCGCCAGCAGCTTGTTAGCCAATGAGCAGTTCTTC
>TRBJ2-7|NA|TRBV6-5|NA
CASSYSTDEQYF
TGTGCCAGCAGTTACTCGACTGACGAGCAGTACTTC
>TRBJ2-3|TRBD1|TRBV11-3|NA
CASSLDGTGGFLNTQYF
TGTGCCAGCAGCTTAGACGGGACAGGGGGCTTTTTAAATACGCAGTATTTT